This T cell receptor beta chain was sequenced in a study of beta chain features in type 1 diabetes. The ends were cut back, 2 bases at V and 1 base at J, with 11 bases in the middle. Germline assignment: CDR1 SEHNR and CDR2 FQNEAQ (reference sequence). The CDR3 has 15 amino acids. On this clone: Its antigen is as yet unknown.

Regarding the study as a whole: When Type 1 diabetes patients were examined, their TCRB CDR3s proved moderately but significantly shorter in all four CD4+ subsets.

Every isolated RNA sample was fully reverse transcribed, so sequencing captured expressed TCRB transcripts. Here immunoSEQ multiplex PCR was the method, and the copy in TCRdb shows in-frame clones only, minus some. Among roughly 340,000 clones, roughly 13% were seen once, and the ten largest hold approximately 0.016%. The TCR sequence derives from a woman aged 18-29 years with type 1 diabetes. The sample comprised naive CD4+ T cells from blood. The chain links TRBV7-9 to TRBJ1-1; possible D gene TRBD1, 5 bases. The CDR3 region has the DNA TGTGCCAGCAGCTTAATGGCGGGGGGGAACACTGAAGCTTTCTTT. It translates to CASSLMAGGNTEAFF.